One and the same sample provided the 10 T cell receptor beta chains below, sequenced in a study of T-cell reconstitution after alpha-beta-depleted transplantation in children. A library of TCRbeta sequences, prepared with unique molecular identifiers, was generated. One entry per CDR3 protein results from TCRdb running MiXCR on the PCR reads. Of about 540,000 distinct CDR3 sequences in the sample, approximately 20% were seen once. Source: PBMCs from the stem cell graft donor, taken from the stem cell graft. These TCRs come from a human donor who donated a stem cell graft to a child with acute lymphoblastic leukemia.

Written as DNA, the CDR3 is TGCGCCAGCAGCCTCGGACAGGGGGCCTACACAGATACGCAGTATTTT. It specifies CASSLGQGAYTDTQYF. The chain recombines TRBV5-1 with TRBJ2-3, with TRBD1 matching over 11 bases. Germline CDR1 is SGHRS and CDR2 is YFSETQ. The CDR3 totals 16 residues. J was trimmed by 2 bases and V by 4 bases; bases with no gene match: 6.

This clonotype was observed many times. This chain connects TRBV4-1 to TRBJ2-7; 9 nucleotides match TRBD1. The CDR3 has 14 residues. CDR1 is MGHRA, CDR2 YSYEKL, per germline. Losses at the gene ends were 3 bases for V and 1 base for J; bases not matched to a gene: 1. The CDR3 is CASSHDRGSYEQYF. CDR3 in DNA: TGCGCCAGCAGCCACGACAGGGGGTCCTACGAGCAGTACTTC.

This chain connects TRBV5-1 to TRBJ2-2; D may match TRBD1 or TRBD2 (5 bases each). The V end lost 1 base, the J end lost 0 bases, and 16 bases lay between the germline ends. Germline-derived CDR1 and CDR2 are SGHRS and YFSETQ. The CDR3 covers 18 residues. The CDR3 region has the DNA TGCGCCAGCAGCTTGCTCGTGGGGGACGCCTCGAACACCGGGGAGCTGTTTTTT. Translation gives CASSLLVGDASNTGELFF.

There are a few counts of this clonotype. The chain is built from TRBV7-3 and TRBJ2-2; TRBD1 matches 8 bases. The CDR3 loop spans 15 amino acids. CDR1 SGHTA and CDR2 FQGTGA come from the germline V gene. After removal of 5 bases from V and 3 bases from J, the junction contained 5 bases not matched to a gene. The CDR3 sequence: CASSQGAADTGELFF. CDR3 nucleotide sequence: TGTGCCAGCAGCCAGGGGGCGGCGGACACCGGGGAGCTGTTTTTT.

This clonotype was detected many times. This sequence joins TRBV12-3 or TRBV12-4 and TRBJ2-6, with D maybe TRBD1 (5 bases). The CDR3 covers 13 residues. Trimming removed 7 bases at V and 9 bases at J, with 13 bases between. The CDR3 bases are TGTGCCAGCACCTCAGACAGTTACAACGTCCTGACTTTC. Protein product: CASTSDSYNVLTF.

The chain joins TRBV2 to TRBJ1-1; D unresolved. V was trimmed by 7 bases and J by 0 bases, leaving 12 bases between them. The CDR3 extends over 14 amino acids. CDR1 SNHLY and CDR2 FYNNEI come from the germline V gene. The CDR3 reads CASTPGSLNTEAFF. The CDR3 coding sequence is TGTGCCAGCACACCGGGGAGCTTGAACACTGAAGCTTTCTTT.

The rearrangement links TRBV7-3 to TRBJ2-1, with D perhaps TRBD1 or TRBD2 (5 bases each). The V and J ends lost 5 bases and 8 bases respectively, with 13 bases between them. The length of the CDR3 is 13 residues. Germline assignment: CDR1 SGHTA and CDR2 FQGTGA. CDR3 DNA: TGTGCCAGCAGCCACACAGGAGGCTATGAGCAGTTCTTC. This codes for CASSHTGGYEQFF.

This clonotype was seen more than once but under ten times. The chain combines TRBV4-1 with TRBJ2-7, with 10 positions matching TRBD2. V lost 2 bases to trimming and J lost 1 base; unmatched junction nucleotides: 5. CDR1 and CDR2 from the germline V gene are MGHRA and YSYEKL. This CDR3 has 16 residues. CDR3 residues: CASSQTTSGVSYEQYF. In DNA form, the CDR3 reads TGCGCCAGCAGCCAAACCACTAGCGGGGTTTCCTACGAGCAGTACTTC.

This clonotype was counted only a few times. V gene TRBV27 combines with J gene TRBJ2-1, with TRBD1 identical over 7 bases. Germline V gene data show CDR1 as MNHEY and CDR2 as SMNVEV (reference sequence). There are 16 residues in the CDR3. V lost 4 bases, J lost 3 bases, and 9 bases stayed unmatched. The CDR3 region is CASSWSYGTVYNEQFF. CDR3 DNA: TGTGCCAGCAGTTGGTCCTACGGGACAGTCTACAATGAGCAGTTCTTC.

This clonotype was counted a few times. V is TRBV5-1 and J is TRBJ2-3; D not resolved. The CDR3 covers 13 residues. The V and J ends lost 4 bases and 4 bases respectively, with 10 bases between them. Germline CDR1 reads SGHRS; CDR2 reads YFSETQ. The CDR3 sequence is CASSRDVSDTQYF. Written as DNA, the CDR3 is TGCGCCAGCAGCCGAGACGTATCAGATACGCAGTATTTT.